This T cell receptor beta chain was found in a study of T cells in Graves' hyperthyroidism and ophthalmopathy. Graves' hyperthyroidism was deemed stable absent ophthalmopathy progression within 18 months. Thyroid ultrasound and orbital computed tomography, with clinical symptoms and serum thyroxine and TRAb, informed diagnoses. General study results and limits: Before onset, by a median of approximately 6.8 months, the model predicted ophthalmopathy.

This clonotype was seen a handful of times. What it binds is unknown. A junction boundary mismatches the germline segment, possibly from a read error. The CDR3 consists of 15 residues. Germline-derived CDR1 and CDR2 are SGDLS and YYNGEE. TCR beta CDR3 region amplification was performed from RNA transcripts. A first-round RT-PCR of the TCR CDR3 used the HTBI primer set. One entry per CDR3 protein, called by TCRdb with MiXCR from the multiplex PCR reads. Seen here are 800,000 or so distinct CDR3 sequences, approximately 40% observed once, and the top ten hold approximately 8.7%. The sequenced material came from blood. The chain has TRBV9 and TRBJ2-5, with unresolved D. This receptor was obtained from a man between 18 and 29 years old with Graves' hyperthyroidism. In nucleotides, the CDR3 is TGCGCCAGCTCCCCTTCGGTCACCATCCCGGAGACCCAGTACTTC. Translating gives CASSPSVTIPETQYF.